This T cell receptor (beta chain) is drawn from a study of OX40 agonist ivuxolimab in advanced cancers. Study background: Participants could have had prior anti-PD-1, anti-PD-L1 or anti-CTLA-4 therapy, and less than 45% had some. Study findings and constraints: The study did not work out the antigen specificity of the expanded peripheral T cells.

As for this clone: Its antigen is undetermined.

Libraries were prepared by immunoSEQ multiplex PCR; TCRdb keeps only in-frame clonotypes and omits some of them. This table holds about 23,000 clones, about 76% found once. The CDR3 is 13 residues long. Germline V CDR1 and CDR2: MNHEY, SVGAGI. V was trimmed by 4 bases and J by 4 bases, leaving 8 bases between them. The sequence was collected from an adult with an advanced solid tumor such as melanoma, head and neck, liver or kidney cancer. This specimen consisted of CD4+ or CD8+ T cells sorted from blood, obtained in a trial of the OX40 agonist ivuxolimab. The rearrangement uses TRBV6-5 and TRBJ1-5; tentatively, D is TRBD1 (6 bases). The CDR3 loop reads CASSSQGNQPQHF. The CDR3 DNA reads TGTGCCAGCAGTTCACAGGGTAATCAGCCCCAGCATTTT.